This T cell receptor beta chain was recorded in a study of T cell changes during pregnancy in multiple sclerosis. TCRdb keeps only in-frame clones here, not all; method: immunoSEQ multiplex PCR. The sample shows roughly 59,000 clones, about 94% of them seen only once. Trimming took off 0 bases at V and 4 bases at J, with 21 bases between the two ends. Per the germline V gene, CDR1 is MGHRA and CDR2 is YSYEKL. This CDR3 spans 18 amino acids. Specimen: CD8+ T cells from peripheral blood mononuclear cells, collected in the second trimester of pregnancy. V and J are TRBV4-1 and TRBJ1-2; perhaps TRBD1 as D (6 bases). This receptor was identified in a female donor with multiple sclerosis, enrolled in a pregnancy study. CDR3 in DNA: TGCGCCAGCAGCCAAGAATATGTTGGGGGCGGATGGGGCTATGGCTACACCTTC. This gives the protein CASSQEYVGGGWGYGYTF.